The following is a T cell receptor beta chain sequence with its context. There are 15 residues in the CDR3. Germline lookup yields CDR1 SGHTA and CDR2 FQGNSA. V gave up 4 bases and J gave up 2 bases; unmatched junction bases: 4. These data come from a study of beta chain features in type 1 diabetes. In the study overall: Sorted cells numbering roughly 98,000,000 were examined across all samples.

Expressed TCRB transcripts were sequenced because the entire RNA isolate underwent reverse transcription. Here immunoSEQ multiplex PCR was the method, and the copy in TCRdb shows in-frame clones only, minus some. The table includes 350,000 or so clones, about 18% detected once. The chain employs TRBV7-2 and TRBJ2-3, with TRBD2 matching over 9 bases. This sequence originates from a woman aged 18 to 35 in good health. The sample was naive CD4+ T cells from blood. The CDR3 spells CASSSLAGNTDTQYF. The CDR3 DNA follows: TGTGCCAGCAGCTCGCTAGCGGGGAACACAGATACGCAGTATTTT.